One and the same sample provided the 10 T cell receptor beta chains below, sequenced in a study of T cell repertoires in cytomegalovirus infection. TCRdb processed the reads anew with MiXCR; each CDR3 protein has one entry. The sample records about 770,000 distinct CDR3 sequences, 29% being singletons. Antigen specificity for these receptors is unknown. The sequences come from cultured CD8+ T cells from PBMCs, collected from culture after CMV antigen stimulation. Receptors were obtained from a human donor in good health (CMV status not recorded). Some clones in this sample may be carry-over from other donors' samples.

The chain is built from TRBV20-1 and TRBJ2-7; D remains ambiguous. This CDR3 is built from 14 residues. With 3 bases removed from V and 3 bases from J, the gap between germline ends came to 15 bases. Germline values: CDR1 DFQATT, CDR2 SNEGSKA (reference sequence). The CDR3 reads CSARSSSENYEQYF. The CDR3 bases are TGCAGTGCTAGGTCCTCTAGTGAAAACTACGAGCAGTACTTC.

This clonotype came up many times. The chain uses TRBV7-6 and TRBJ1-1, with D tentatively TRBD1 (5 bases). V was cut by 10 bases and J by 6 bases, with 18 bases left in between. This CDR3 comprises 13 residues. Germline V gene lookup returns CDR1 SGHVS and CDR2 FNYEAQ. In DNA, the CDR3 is TGTGCCACCCGCCGGGGGAGGGAACCTGAAGCTTTCTTT. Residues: CATRRGREPEAFF.

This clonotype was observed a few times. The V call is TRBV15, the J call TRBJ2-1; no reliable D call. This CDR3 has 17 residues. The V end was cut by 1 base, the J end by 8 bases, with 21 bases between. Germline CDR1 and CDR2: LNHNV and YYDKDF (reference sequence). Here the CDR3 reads CATSRVPPGRGPHEQFF. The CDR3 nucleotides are TGTGCCACCAGCAGAGTTCCCCCCGGCCGCGGACCACATGAGCAGTTCTTC.

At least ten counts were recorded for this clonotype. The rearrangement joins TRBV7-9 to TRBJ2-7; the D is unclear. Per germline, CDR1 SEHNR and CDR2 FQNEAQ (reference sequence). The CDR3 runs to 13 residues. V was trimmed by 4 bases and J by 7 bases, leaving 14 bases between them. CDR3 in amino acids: CASSSPSLGEQYV. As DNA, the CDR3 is TGTGCCAGCAGCTCCCCCTCTCTGGGGGAGCAGTACGTC.

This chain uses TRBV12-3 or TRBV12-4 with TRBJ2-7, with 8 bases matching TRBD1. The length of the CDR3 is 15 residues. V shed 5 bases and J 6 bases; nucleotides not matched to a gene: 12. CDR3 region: CASSHVRTGFREQYF. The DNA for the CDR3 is TGTGCCAGCAGTCACGTAAGGACAGGGTTTCGCGAGCAGTACTTC.

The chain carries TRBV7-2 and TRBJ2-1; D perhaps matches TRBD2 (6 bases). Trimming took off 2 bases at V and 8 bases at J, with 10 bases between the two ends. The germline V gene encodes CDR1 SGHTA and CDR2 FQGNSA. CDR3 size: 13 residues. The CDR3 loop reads CASSLKGGDEQFF. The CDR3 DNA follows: TGTGCCAGCAGCTTAAAGGGAGGAGATGAGCAGTTCTTC.

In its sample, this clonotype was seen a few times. CDR3 nucleotides: TGCGCCAGCAGCCAAGGGACAGGGGGGTACTACAATGAGCAGTTCTTC. Translating gives CASSQGTGGYYNEQFF. The chain is built from TRBV4-3 and TRBJ2-1, with 10 bases that match TRBD1. The CDR3 has 16 residues. Unmatched junction bases numbered 3, after V lost 1 base and J lost 3 bases. Germline CDR1 is LGHNA and CDR2 is YSLEER.

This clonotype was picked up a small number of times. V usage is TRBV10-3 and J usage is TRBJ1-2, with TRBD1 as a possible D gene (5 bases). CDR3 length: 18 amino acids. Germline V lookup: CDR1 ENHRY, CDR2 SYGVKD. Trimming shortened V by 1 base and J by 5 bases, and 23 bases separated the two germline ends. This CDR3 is CAISEFKGQSVHQYGYTF. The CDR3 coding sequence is TGTGCCATCAGTGAGTTTAAGGGGCAAAGCGTTCACCAATATGGCTACACCTTC.

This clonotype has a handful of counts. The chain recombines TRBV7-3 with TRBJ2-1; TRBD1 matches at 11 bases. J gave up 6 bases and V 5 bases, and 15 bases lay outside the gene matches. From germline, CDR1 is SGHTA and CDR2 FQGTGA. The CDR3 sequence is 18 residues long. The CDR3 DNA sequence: TGTGCCAGCAGCCGAGGACAGGGGGCTTTCAGTTGGGGCAATGAGCAGTTCTTC. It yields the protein CASSRGQGAFSWGNEQFF.

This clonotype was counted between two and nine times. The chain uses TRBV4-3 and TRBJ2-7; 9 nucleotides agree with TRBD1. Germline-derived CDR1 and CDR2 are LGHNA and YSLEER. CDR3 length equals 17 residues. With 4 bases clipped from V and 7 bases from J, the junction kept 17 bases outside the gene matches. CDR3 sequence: CASSLPGTGSTTREQYV. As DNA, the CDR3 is TGCGCCAGCAGCCTCCCCGGGACAGGGAGTACTACACGGGAGCAGTACGTC.